The sample holds a few counts of the clone carrying this T cell receptor (beta chain). The antigen remains unidentified. A single record per CDR3 protein comes from TCRdb applying MiXCR to the reads. The data show about 770,000 distinct CDR3 sequences, with 25% to 35% seen just once and roughly 13% held by the top ten. The record originates from a study of T cell repertoires in cytomegalovirus infection. Study context: The authors relied on CMV epitopes, both recently identified HLA-C-restricted and well-studied HLA-B-restricted.

Study-wide results and caveats: The cumulative frequency of public TCR beta families identified carriers of CMV plus the relevant HLA.

CDR1 LGHNT and CDR2 FRNRAP come from the germline V gene. The CDR3 consists of 16 residues. Losses at the gene ends were 2 bases for V and 3 bases for J; bases not matched to a gene: 7. The material was cultured CD8+ T cells from PBMCs, obtained from culture after CMV antigen stimulation. The clonotype originates from a human donor in good health (CMV status not recorded). Some clones in this sample may be carry-over from other donors' samples. V and J are TRBV12-5 and TRBJ1-5; TRBD1 agrees at 7 bases. The CDR3 region is CASGLIPDRDNQPQHF. The CDR3, as DNA: TGTGCTAGTGGTTTGATACCAGACAGGGACAATCAGCCCCAGCATTTT.